The sequence of this TCR beta chain was determined in a study of cytomegalovirus exposure and HLA in healthy donors. Study-wide results and limits: Relative to equally common others, HLA-associated TCR beta chains showed greater clonal expansion in a later analysis. Across donors, presence/absence analyses took sequencing depth to be roughly uniform. The authors judged a highly shared variant cluster likely a sequencing artifact.

Vbeta (60) and Jbeta (13) primers were used in the PCR. Libraries were prepared by immunoSEQ multiplex PCR; TCRdb keeps only in-frame clonotypes and omits some of them. The sample consists of some 90,000 clones, 81% of them appearing once. V shed 5 bases and J shed 7 bases, with 11 bases lying between them. CDR3 size: 13 residues. Germline assignment: CDR1 SGHVS and CDR2 FNYEAQ. Comment on this clone: What it recognizes is unknown.

Sample: PBMCs. The TCR comes from a woman between 70 and 85 years old in good health and CMV-seropositive. The chain joins TRBV7-6 to TRBJ2-2, with a tentative D call TRBD1 (6 bases). CDR3 DNA: TGTGCCAGCAGCCCCGCCAGGGGCGGGGAGCTGTTTTTT. This gives the protein CASSPARGGELFF.